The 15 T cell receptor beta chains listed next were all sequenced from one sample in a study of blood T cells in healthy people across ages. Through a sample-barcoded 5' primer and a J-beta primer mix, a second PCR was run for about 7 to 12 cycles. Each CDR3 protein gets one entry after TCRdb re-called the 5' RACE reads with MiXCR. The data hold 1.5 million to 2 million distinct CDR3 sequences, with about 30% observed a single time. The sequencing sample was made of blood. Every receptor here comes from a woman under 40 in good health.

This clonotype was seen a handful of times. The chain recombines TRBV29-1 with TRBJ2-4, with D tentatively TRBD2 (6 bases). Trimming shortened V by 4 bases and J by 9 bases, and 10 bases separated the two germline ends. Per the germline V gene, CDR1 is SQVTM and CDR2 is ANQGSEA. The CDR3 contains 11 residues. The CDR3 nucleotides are TGCAGCGTTGCCGGGGGAGGCATTCAGTACTTC. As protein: CSVAGGGIQYF.

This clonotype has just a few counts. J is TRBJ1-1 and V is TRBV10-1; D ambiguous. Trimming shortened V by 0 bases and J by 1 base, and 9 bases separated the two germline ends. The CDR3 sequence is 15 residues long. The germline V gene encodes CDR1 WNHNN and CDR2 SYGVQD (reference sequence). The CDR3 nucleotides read TGCGCCAGCAGTGAGTCGCGGCGGCCGAACACTGAAGCTTTCTTT. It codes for CASSESRRPNTEAFF.

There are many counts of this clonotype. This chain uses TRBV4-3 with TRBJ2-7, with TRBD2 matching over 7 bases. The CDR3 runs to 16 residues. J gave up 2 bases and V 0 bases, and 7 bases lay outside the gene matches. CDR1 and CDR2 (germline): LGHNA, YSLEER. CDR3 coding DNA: TGCGCCAGCAGCCAAGATCTCACTAGCGCGCCCTACGAGCAGTACTTC. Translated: CASSQDLTSAPYEQYF.

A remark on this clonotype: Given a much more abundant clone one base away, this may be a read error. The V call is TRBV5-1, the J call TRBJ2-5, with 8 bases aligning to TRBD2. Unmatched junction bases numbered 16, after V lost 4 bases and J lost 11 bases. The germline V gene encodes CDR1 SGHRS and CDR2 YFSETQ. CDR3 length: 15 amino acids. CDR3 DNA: TGCGCCAGCAGCGCTACTGGCGGGGGGATCGATGAGCAGTACTTC. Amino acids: CASSATGGGIDEQYF.

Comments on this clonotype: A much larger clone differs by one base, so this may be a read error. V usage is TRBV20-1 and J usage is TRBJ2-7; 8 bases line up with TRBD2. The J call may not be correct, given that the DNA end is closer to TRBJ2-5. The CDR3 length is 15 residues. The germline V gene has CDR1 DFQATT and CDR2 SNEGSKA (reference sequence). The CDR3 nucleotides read TGCAGTGCTGGTGAGGGGACTAGTGACGAAGAGACCCAGTACTTC. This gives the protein CSAGEGTSDEETQYF.

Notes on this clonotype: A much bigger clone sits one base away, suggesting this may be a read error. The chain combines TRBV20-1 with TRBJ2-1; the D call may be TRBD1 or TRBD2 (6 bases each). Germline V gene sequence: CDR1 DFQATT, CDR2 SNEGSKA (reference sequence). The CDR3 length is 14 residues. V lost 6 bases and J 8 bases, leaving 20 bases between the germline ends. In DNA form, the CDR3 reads TGCAGTGCGATTGACAGGAGGGTTGGTTATGAGCAGTTCTTC. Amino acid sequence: CSAIDRRVGYEQFF.

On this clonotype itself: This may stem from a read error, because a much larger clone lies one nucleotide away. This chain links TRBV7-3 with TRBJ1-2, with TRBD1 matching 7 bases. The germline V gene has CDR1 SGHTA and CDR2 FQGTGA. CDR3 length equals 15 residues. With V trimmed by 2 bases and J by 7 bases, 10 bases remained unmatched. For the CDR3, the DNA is TGTGCCAGCAGCTTAGGAGGGGGCGCGGACTGTGGCTACACCTTC. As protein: CASSLGGGADCGYTF.

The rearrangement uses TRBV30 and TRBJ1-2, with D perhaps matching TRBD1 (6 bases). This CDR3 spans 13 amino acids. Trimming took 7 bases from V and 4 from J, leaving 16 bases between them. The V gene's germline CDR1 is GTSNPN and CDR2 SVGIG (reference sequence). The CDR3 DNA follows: TGTGCCTCAGCGCCGACAGGCGCCTATGGCTACACCTTC. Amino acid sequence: CASAPTGAYGYTF.

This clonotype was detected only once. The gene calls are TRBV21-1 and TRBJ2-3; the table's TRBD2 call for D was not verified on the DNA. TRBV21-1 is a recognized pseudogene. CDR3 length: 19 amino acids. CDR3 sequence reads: CASSAGTKRGLVGTDTQYF. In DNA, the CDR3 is TGTGCCAGCAGCGCCGGGACTAAGCGGGGGCTGGTTGGCACAGATACGCAGTATTTT.

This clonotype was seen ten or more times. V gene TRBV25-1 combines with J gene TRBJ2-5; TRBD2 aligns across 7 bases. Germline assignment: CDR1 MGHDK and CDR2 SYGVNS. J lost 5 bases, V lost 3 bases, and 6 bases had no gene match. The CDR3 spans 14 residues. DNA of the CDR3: TGTGCCAGCAGTGACGATTTGGGGGGGGAGACCCAGTACTTC. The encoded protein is CASSDDLGGETQYF.

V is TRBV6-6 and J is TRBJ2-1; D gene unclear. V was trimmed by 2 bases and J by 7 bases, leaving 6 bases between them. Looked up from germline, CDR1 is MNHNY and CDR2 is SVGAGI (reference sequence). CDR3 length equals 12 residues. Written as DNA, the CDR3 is TGTGCCAGCAGTTACGACTCTAATGAGCAGTTCTTC. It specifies CASSYDSNEQFF.

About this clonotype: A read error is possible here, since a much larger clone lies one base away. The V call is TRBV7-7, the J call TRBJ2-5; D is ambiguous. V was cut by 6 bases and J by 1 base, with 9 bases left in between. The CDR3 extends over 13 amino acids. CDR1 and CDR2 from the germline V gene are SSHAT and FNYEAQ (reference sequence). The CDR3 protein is CASRRFGQETQYF. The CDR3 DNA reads TGTGCCAGCAGGAGGTTCGGCCAAGAGACCCAGTACTTC.

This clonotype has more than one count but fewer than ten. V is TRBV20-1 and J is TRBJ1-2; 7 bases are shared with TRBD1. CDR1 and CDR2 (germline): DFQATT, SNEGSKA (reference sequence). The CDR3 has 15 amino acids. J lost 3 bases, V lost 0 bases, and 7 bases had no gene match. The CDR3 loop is CSARDPRGQHYGYTF. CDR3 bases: TGCAGTGCTAGAGATCCGAGGGGACAGCACTATGGCTACACCTTC.

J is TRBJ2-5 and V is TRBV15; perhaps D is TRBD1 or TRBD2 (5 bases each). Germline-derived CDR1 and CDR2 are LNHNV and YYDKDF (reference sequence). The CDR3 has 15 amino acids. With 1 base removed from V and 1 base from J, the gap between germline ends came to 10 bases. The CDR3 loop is CATSRGGAFQETQYF. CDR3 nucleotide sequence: TGTGCCACCAGCAGAGGAGGGGCCTTCCAAGAGACCCAGTACTTC.

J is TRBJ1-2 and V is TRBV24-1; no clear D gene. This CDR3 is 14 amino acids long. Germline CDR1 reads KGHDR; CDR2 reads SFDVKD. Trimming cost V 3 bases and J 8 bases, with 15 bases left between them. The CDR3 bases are TGTGCCACCAGTGATGCCGGAAATACTGGGGGCTACACCTTC. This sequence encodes CATSDAGNTGGYTF.